Presented here are 13 T cell receptor beta chains from one specimen sequenced in a study of lymphopenia after photon versus proton radiotherapy. Produced via immunoSEQ multiplex PCR; TCRdb's table is partial and in-frame only. The table shows fewer than 65,000 clones, with approximately 83% occurring only once. Sequences were derived from peripheral blood, sampled from a patient treated with photon-based radiotherapy. The receptors were gathered from a man in his forties with gastric cancer.

This rearrangement joins TRBV10-2 to TRBJ1-1, with TRBD1 identical over 9 bases. The CDR3 runs to 13 residues. V lost 7 bases, J lost 7 bases, and 7 bases stayed unmatched. Germline CDR1 WSHSY, CDR2 SAAADI. This CDR3 reads CASTTGGGGEAFF. The CDR3 nucleotides read TGCGCCAGCACTACAGGGGGCGGAGGTGAAGCTTTCTTT.

This clone was found once. The V gene is TRBV2, the J gene TRBJ2-1; no definite D call. V dropped 0 bases and J dropped 6 bases, with 6 bases sitting between them. CDR1 and CDR2 (germline): SNHLY, FYNNEI. CDR3 length equals 13 residues. The CDR3 nucleotides are TGTGCCAGCAGTGAAGCTTGGGGCAATGAGCAGTTCTTC. Translating it yields CASSEAWGNEQFF. Variable domain in full (rest from reference TRBV2 and TRBJ2-1): EPEVTQTPSHQVTQMGQEVILRCVPISNHLYFYWYRQILGQKVEFLVSFYNNEISEKSEIFDDQFSVERPDGSNFTLKIRSTKLEDSAMYFCASSEAWGNEQFFGPGTRLTVL.

This CDR3 reads CSVEEESGLNRELFF. CDR3 coding DNA: TGCAGCGTTGAAGAGGAGTCAGGGCTCAACCGGGAGCTGTTTTTT. The V and J genes are TRBV29-1 and TRBJ2-2, with D maybe TRBD1 (5 bases). The V end lost 0 bases, the J end lost 9 bases, and 17 bases lay between the germline ends. The length of the CDR3 is 15 residues. Germline V gene sequence: CDR1 SQVTM, CDR2 ANQGSEA.

This rearrangement joins TRBV6-4 to TRBJ2-1, with TRBD2 matching over 13 bases. The CDR3 is made up of 16 amino acids. CDR1 and CDR2 from the germline V gene are MRHNA and SNTAGT. With 5 bases clipped from V and 8 bases from J, the junction kept 9 bases outside the gene matches. The CDR3: CASSQATSGGQDEQFF. The CDR3 coding sequence is TGTGCCAGCAGTCAAGCGACTAGCGGGGGGCAGGATGAGCAGTTCTTC.

The rearrangement links TRBV13 to TRBJ2-1; D might be TRBD1 (6 bases). Germline loops: CDR1 PRHDT, CDR2 FYEKMQ (reference sequence). The CDR3 sequence is 14 residues long. V shed 3 bases and J shed 8 bases, with 14 bases lying between them. The CDR3 spells CASSFPTGRDEQFF. The DNA of the CDR3 is TGTGCCAGCAGCTTCCCGACAGGCAGGGATGAGCAGTTCTTC. The variable domain in full, completed from reference TRBV13 and TRBJ2-1, reads AAGVIQSPRHLIKEKRETATLKCYPIPRHDTVYWYQQGPGQDPQFLISFYEKMQSDKGSIPDRFSAQQFSDYHSELNMSSLELGDSALYFCASSFPTGRDEQFFGPGTRLTVL.

The chain combines TRBV6-1 with TRBJ1-5; perhaps TRBD1 as D (5 bases). The CDR3 length is 13 residues. Looked up from germline, CDR1 is MNHNS and CDR2 is SASEGT. Between the trimmed V and J ends, which lost 6 bases and 3 bases, there was a span of 9 bases. CDR3 nucleotide sequence: TGTGCCAGCAGGGGGCCCATCAATCAGCCCCAGCATTTT. Its protein is CASRGPINQPQHF.

The gene calls are TRBV27 and TRBJ1-5; no reliable D call. Germline-derived CDR1 and CDR2 are MNHEY and SMNVEV (reference sequence). This CDR3 is 14 amino acids long. The ends were cut back, 5 bases at V and 7 bases at J, with 15 bases in the middle. The CDR3 nucleotides read TGTGCCAGCAGTGGAGGAGTCCGGCGACAGCCCCAGCATTTT. The encoded protein is CASSGGVRRQPQHF.

This chain uses TRBV10-3 with TRBJ1-1; maybe TRBD1 (6 bases). The CDR3 runs to 11 residues. V dropped 3 bases and J dropped 7 bases, with 6 bases sitting between them. The germline CDR1 and CDR2 sequences are ENHRY and SYGVKD. Here the CDR3 DNA reads TGTGCCATCAGTGACAGGGGTGAAGCTTTCTTT. Encoded protein: CAISDRGEAFF.

This clone was observed once. V usage is TRBV7-2 and J usage is TRBJ2-1, with 8 nucleotides matching TRBD2. J gave up 6 bases and V 5 bases, and 9 bases lay outside the gene matches. Germline CDR1 SGHTA, CDR2 FQGNSA. The CDR3 runs 15 residues. CDR3 sequence reads: CASSPGLAGSNEQFF. The DNA of the CDR3 is TGTGCCAGCAGCCCCGGACTAGCAGGATCCAATGAGCAGTTCTTC.

Worth noting for this clone: Additional DNA sequences in this sample encode the identical CDR3. The chain has TRBV7-3 and TRBJ2-2, with D perhaps matching TRBD1 (5 bases). The CDR3 is 13 residues long. With 0 bases removed from V and 7 bases from J, the gap between germline ends came to 6 bases. Germline assignment: CDR1 SGHTA and CDR2 FQGTGA. The CDR3: CASSLTRDGELFF. The CDR3 region has the DNA TGTGCCAGCAGCTTAACCAGGGACGGGGAGCTGTTTTTT.

The rearrangement links TRBV7-3 to TRBJ2-5, with D possibly matching TRBD2 (6 bases). CDR1 and CDR2 from the germline V gene are SGHTA and FQGTGA. The CDR3 extends over 14 amino acids. V lost 1 base, J lost 9 bases, and 15 bases lay in between. The CDR3 protein is CASSLMAGSGAQYF. CDR3 in DNA: TGTGCCAGCAGCTTAATGGCCGGTTCGGGGGCCCAGTACTTC. The full variable domain, rest sourced from reference TRBV7-3 and TRBJ2-5, is GAGVSQTPSNKVTEKGKYVELRCDPISGHTALYWYRQSLGQGPEFLIYFQGTGAADDSGLPNDRFFAVRPEGSVSTLKIQRTERGDSAVYLCASSLMAGSGAQYFGPGTRLLVL.

A single count supports this clone. V usage is TRBV4-3 and J usage is TRBJ1-6, with unresolved D. Deletions cut 0 bases from V and 8 bases from J, with 11 bases between. CDR1 and CDR2 (germline): LGHNA, YSLEER. This CDR3 has 15 residues. Written as DNA, the CDR3 is TGCGCCAGCAGCCAAGATCGCAACAGCGATTCACCCCTCCACTTT. Translation: CASSQDRNSDSPLHF.

The chain has TRBV5-4 and TRBJ2-7, with 12 bases aligning to TRBD1. The CDR3 length is 18 residues. The V and J ends lost 4 bases and 2 bases, in that order; junction bases with no gene match: 13. From germline, CDR1 is SGHNT and CDR2 YYREEE (reference sequence). The CDR3 region is CASSRGTGGSRTAYEQYF. The CDR3 bases are TGTGCCAGCAGCCGCGGGACAGGGGGCTCTCGTACGGCCTACGAGCAGTACTTC.